These T cell receptor beta chains were read from a single sample in a study of T cells after yellow fever vaccination. TCRdb recomputed calls from the 5' RACE reads with MiXCR, one row per CDR3 protein. The data hold hundreds of thousands of distinct CDR3 sequences, with 9.5% to 15% observed a single time. The specimen comprised CD4+ T cells sorted from PBMCs, sampled 15 days after the yellow fever booster vaccination. These receptors were collected from a man between 18 and 29 years old who received the YFV17D yellow fever vaccine. The CDR3 runs from the conserved cysteine through the conserved F or W. A D gene is named only where the DNA matches it firmly. Clone size is not always given. Where it is, it says once, few, many or a class for expanded clones.

V,J,size,D,DNA,CDR3
TRBV5-1,TRBJ2-5,many,.,TGCGCCAGCAGCCTTGGCAGGGGACAAGAGACCCAGTACTTC,CASSLGRGQETQYF
TRBV4-1,TRBJ2-2,.,.,TGCGCCAGCAGCCAATCAGACCTATGGGGCACCGGGGAGCTGTTTTTT,CASSQSDLWGTGELFF
TRBV4-3,TRBJ1-2,few,.,TGCGCCAGCAGCCAAGATTTTGGGCAGCCTTATGGCTACACCTTC,CASSQDFGQPYGYTF
TRBV7-9,TRBJ1-2,.,.,TGTGCCAGCAGCCCCGGTAGAGGGAGCGTCAGTGGCTACACCTTC,CASSPGRGSVSGYTF
TRBV12-3/TRBV12-4,TRBJ1-3,few,.,TGTGCCAGCAGTCCCAGGCGAACATTGGGGAGCTCTGGAAACACCATATATTTT,CASSPRRTLGSSGNTIYF
TRBV7-2,TRBJ1-2,.,.,TGTGCCAGCAGCTACACAGTAGAAGGCTACACCTTC,CASSYTVEGYTF
TRBV7-8,TRBJ1-6,.,.,TGTGCCAGCAGCCCAGAAGGGACGGCCAATTCACCCCTCCACTTT,CASSPEGTANSPLHF
TRBV4-2,TRBJ1-5,many,.,TGTGCCAGCAGCCAAGGGGTGACTGTCGGGCCCCAGCATTTT,CASSQGVTVGPQHF
TRBV7-2,TRBJ2-2,few,.,TGTGCCAGCAGCCCCTCCGGAGGACCCGGAGGTGGCGGGGAGCTGTTTTTT,CASSPSGGPGGGGELFF
TRBV7-9,TRBJ2-7,few,.,TGTGCCAGCAGCCCGAGATGGGACGGGCAGCAGTACTTC,CASSPRWDGQQYF
TRBV7-3,TRBJ1-2,.,.,TGTGCCAGCAGCTCCGCAGGAGAAGGCTACACCTTC,CASSSAGEGYTF
TRBV4-1,TRBJ1-2,few,TRBD1,TGCGCCAGCAGCCAAGATCAAAGGGCAGGGGGCGGGTATGGCTACACCTTC,CASSQDQRAGGGYGYTF
TRBV6-5,TRBJ2-7,.,.,TGTGCCAGCAGTTACAGGGTGGTGGGAAATATCGGCGAGCAGTACTTC,CASSYRVVGNIGEQYF
TRBV12-3/TRBV12-4,TRBJ1-6,.,TRBD1,TGTGCCAGCAGAGGGGTTCAGGGGGCCTATAATTCACCCCTCCACTTT,CASRGVQGAYNSPLHF
TRBV29-1,TRBJ2-3,.,.,TGCAGCGTTGAAAGCAGCACAGATACGCAGTATTTT,CSVESSTDTQYF
TRBV11-2,TRBJ1-5,.,.,TGTGCCAGCAGCTTATCACCCCATCCCTCAGGGAATCAGCCCCAGCATTTT,CASSLSPHPSGNQPQHF
TRBV5-4,TRBJ1-6,.,.,TGTGCCAGCAGCTTGGAAGGACAAATAGGGTCACCCCTCCACTTT,CASSLEGQIGSPLHF
TRBV7-8,TRBJ1-5,.,.,TGTGCCAGCAGCAATGACCGGCAGCCCCAGCATTTT,CASSNDRQPQHF
TRBV6-5,TRBJ1-2,.,.,TGTGCCAGCAGCACAGGCGGGGTCGTGCGCTACACCTTC,CASSTGGVVRYTF
TRBV6-2/TRBV6-3,TRBJ1-5,.,.,TGTGCCAGCGGAGACCGCAATAGGACCCAGCATTTT,CASGDRNRTQHF
TRBV29-1,TRBJ2-6,.,TRBD1,TGCAGCGTTGTTGGCCAGGGACAGGGGGCGTTCGCTGGGGCCAACGTCCTGACTTTC,CSVVGQGQGAFAGANVLTF
TRBV5-1,TRBJ1-3,few,.,TGCGCCAGCAGGACTTTACCAGGGGACTCTGGAAACACCATATATTTT,CASRTLPGDSGNTIYF
TRBV29-1,TRBJ1-2,.,TRBD1,TGCAGCCTCTGGGACAGAGGAGGCTACACCTTC,CSLWDRGGYTF
TRBV30,TRBJ2-2,few,.,TGTGCCTGGACCAAAAACGGGGAGCTGTTTTTT,CAWTKNGELFF
TRBV7-9,TRBJ2-7,.,.,TGTGCCAGCAGCCCGTCCTGGCAACCCGAGCAGTACTTC,CASSPSWQPEQYF
TRBV20-1,TRBJ2-1,.,TRBD2,TGCAGTGCTGCATTTTCCTCGGGGGGGCCTAATGAGCAGTTCTTC,CSAAFSSGGPNEQFF
TRBV2,TRBJ1-5,.,.,TGTGCCAGCAGTGACGCGGGGCGAAATCAGCCCCAGCATTTT,CASSDAGRNQPQHF
TRBV6-2/TRBV6-3,TRBJ2-1,few,TRBD2,TGTGCCAGCAGGCGGGGGGGGGGCCAGCAGTTCTTC,CASRRGGGQQFF
TRBV6-6,TRBJ1-2,.,.,TGTGCCAGCAGTTACTCGAAAGGGGATAGCTATGGCTACACCTTC,CASSYSKGDSYGYTF
TRBV4-2,TRBJ1-4,.,.,TGTGCCAGCAGCCCCCGGGAGGGGGAAGAAAAACTGTTTTTT,CASSPREGEEKLFF
TRBV12-3/TRBV12-4,TRBJ2-1,few,TRBD2,TGTGCCAGCAGTCCGCCCGAACGTCTAGCGGGTCGCTCCTACAATGAGCAGTTCTTC,CASSPPERLAGRSYNEQFF
TRBV5-1,TRBJ2-5,.,.,TGCGCCAGCAGCCTTGGATATAGGCCAGAAGAGACCCAGTACTTC,CASSLGYRPEETQYF
TRBV12-3/TRBV12-4,TRBJ1-5,few,TRBD1,TGTGCCAGCAAGAAATCCCGGGACAGGGGAGAGGGCAACCAGCCCCAGCATTTT,CASKKSRDRGEGNQPQHF
TRBV3-1,TRBJ1-2,.,.,TGTGCCAGCAGCCAAGATCTGGTACGGAGTGGCTACACCTTC,CASSQDLVRSGYTF
TRBV4-3,TRBJ2-3,.,TRBD2,TGCGCCAGCAGCCAATCGACTAGCGGCACAGATACGCAGTATTTT,CASSQSTSGTDTQYF